These T cell receptor beta chains were read from a single sample in a study of cytomegalovirus exposure and HLA in healthy donors. Produced via immunoSEQ multiplex PCR; TCRdb's table is partial and in-frame only. The table has approximately 150,000 clones, roughly 74% seen once. Sequencing was done on a sample of PBMCs. Receptors were obtained from a man aged 40-49 years in good health and CMV-seronegative. Both conserved end residues are part of each CDR3. Each record gives: clone size, V gene, D gene, J gene, CDR3 protein, CDR3 DNA. A D gene is named only where the DNA matches it firmly. Clone size is given for some rows only: seen once, a few or many times, or a class if the clone is expanded.

abundance: -
v_gene: TRBV6-1
d_gene: TRBD1
j_gene: TRBJ1-4
CDR3aa: CASSEVGTVEKLFF
CDR3nt: TGTGCCAGCAGTGAAGTTGGGACAGTTGAAAAACTGTTTTTT

abundance: -
v_gene: TRBV18
d_gene: -
j_gene: TRBJ2-4
CDR3aa: CASSPETGDIQYF
CDR3nt: TGTGCCAGCTCACCAGAGACGGGGGACATTCAGTACTTC

abundance: -
v_gene: TRBV6-5
d_gene: TRBD1
j_gene: TRBJ1-2
CDR3aa: CASSENRGGFPHF
CDR3nt: TGTGCCAGCAGTGAGAACAGGGGAGGATTCCCGCACTTC

abundance: few
v_gene: TRBV2
d_gene: -
j_gene: TRBJ1-2
CDR3aa: CASSVEGKVPYGYTF
CDR3nt: TGTGCCAGCAGTGTAGAGGGAAAGGTCCCCTATGGCTACACCTTC

abundance: -
v_gene: TRBV6-6
d_gene: TRBD1
j_gene: TRBJ2-7
CDR3aa: CASTKGAGVNEQYF
CDR3nt: TGTGCCAGCACCAAGGGGGCAGGGGTTAACGAGCAGTACTTC

abundance: -
v_gene: TRBV7-9
d_gene: TRBD1
j_gene: TRBJ1-2
CDR3aa: CASSSTGGGGYTF
CDR3nt: TGTGCCAGCAGCTCGACAGGGGGGGGTGGCTACACCTTC

abundance: few
v_gene: TRBV5-1
d_gene: -
j_gene: TRBJ1-6
CDR3aa: CASSLVAGNSPLHF
CDR3nt: TGCGCCAGCAGCTTGGTGGCAGGTAATTCACCCCTCCACTTT

abundance: -
v_gene: TRBV5-4
d_gene: TRBD2
j_gene: TRBJ2-7
CDR3aa: CASSISGTSYEQYF
CDR3nt: TGTGCCAGCAGCATATCCGGGACTAGCTACGAGCAGTACTTC

abundance: -
v_gene: TRBV7-6
d_gene: TRBD1
j_gene: TRBJ1-2
CDR3aa: CASSFGQGQNYGYTF
CDR3nt: TGTGCCAGCAGCTTTGGCCAGGGACAGAACTATGGCTACACCTTC

abundance: -
v_gene: TRBV5-4
d_gene: -
j_gene: TRBJ1-1
CDR3aa: CASSLGGVGTEAFF
CDR3nt: TGTGCCAGCAGCTTGGGGGGGGTGGGGACTGAAGCTTTCTTT

abundance: -
v_gene: TRBV29-1
d_gene: TRBD1
j_gene: TRBJ2-5
CDR3aa: CSVGVTGLGETQYF
CDR3nt: TGCAGCGTTGGGGTGACAGGGCTTGGAGAGACCCAGTACTTC

abundance: -
v_gene: TRBV9
d_gene: TRBD2
j_gene: TRBJ2-7
CDR3aa: CASSAGGGTSAYEQYF
CDR3nt: TGTGCCAGCAGCGCAGGGGGCGGGACTAGCGCCTACGAGCAGTACTTC

abundance: few
v_gene: TRBV4-3
d_gene: -
j_gene: TRBJ1-2
CDR3aa: CASSQTGGSLGYTF
CDR3nt: TGCGCCAGCAGCCAGACAGGAGGTAGTTTGGGCTACACCTTC

abundance: few
v_gene: TRBV5-6
d_gene: TRBD1
j_gene: TRBJ1-3
CDR3aa: CASSRYGQGPWGNTIYF
CDR3nt: TGTGCCAGCAGTCGGTATGGACAGGGACCATGGGGAAACACCATATATTTT

abundance: -
v_gene: TRBV28
d_gene: -
j_gene: TRBJ2-7
CDR3aa: CASSPPGAQRVYEQYF
CDR3nt: TGTGCCAGCAGTCCCCCAGGGGCGCAACGGGTCTACGAGCAGTACTTC

abundance: -
v_gene: TRBV4-2
d_gene: TRBD1
j_gene: TRBJ1-1
CDR3aa: CASSQEGTGGTEAFF
CDR3nt: TGTGCCAGCAGCCAAGAGGGGACAGGGGGTACTGAAGCTTTCTTT

abundance: -
v_gene: TRBV18
d_gene: TRBD2
j_gene: TRBJ2-3
CDR3aa: CASSLGLAGVTDTQYF
CDR3nt: TGTGCCAGCTCCCTGGGACTAGCGGGGGTCACAGATACGCAGTATTTT

abundance: -
v_gene: TRBV4-1
d_gene: TRBD2
j_gene: TRBJ2-7
CDR3aa: CASRLTSGGSYEQYF
CDR3nt: TGCGCCAGCAGGTTGACTAGCGGGGGTTCCTACGAGCAGTACTTC

abundance: -
v_gene: TRBV28
d_gene: TRBD1
j_gene: TRBJ1-5
CDR3aa: CASSRSTGSVGQPQHF
CDR3nt: TGTGCCAGCAGTCGGTCGACAGGGTCGGTCGGTCAGCCCCAGCATTTT

abundance: -
v_gene: TRBV5-1
d_gene: -
j_gene: TRBJ2-5
CDR3aa: CASSRDSQETQYF
CDR3nt: TGCGCCAGCAGCCGGGACTCGCAAGAGACCCAGTACTTC

abundance: few
v_gene: TRBV10-3
d_gene: -
j_gene: TRBJ1-4
CDR3aa: CASKRDLGEKLFF
CDR3nt: TGTGCCTCAAAGCGGGACCTAGGAGAAAAACTGTTTTTT

abundance: -
v_gene: TRBV30
d_gene: -
j_gene: TRBJ1-2
CDR3aa: CAWSVRFNYGYTF
CDR3nt: TGTGCCTGGAGTGTACGGTTTAACTATGGCTACACCTTC

abundance: -
v_gene: TRBV2
d_gene: -
j_gene: TRBJ2-7
CDR3aa: CASSVGQIQEQYF
CDR3nt: TGTGCCAGCAGTGTGGGCCAAATCCAGGAGCAGTACTTC

abundance: -
v_gene: TRBV19
d_gene: -
j_gene: TRBJ1-5
CDR3aa: CASNGRDNQPQHF
CDR3nt: TGTGCCAGTAACGGCAGGGACAATCAGCCCCAGCATTTT

abundance: -
v_gene: TRBV23-1
d_gene: TRBD1
j_gene: TRBJ2-7
CDR3aa: CASSQSWGFGGTGRYEQYF
CDR3nt: TGCGCCAGCAGTCAATCGTGGGGTTTCGGTGGGACAGGGAGATACGAGCAGTACTTC

abundance: -
v_gene: TRBV5-6
d_gene: -
j_gene: TRBJ1-1
CDR3aa: CASSLVRQMNTEAFF
CDR3nt: TGTGCCAGCAGCTTGGTACGACAGATGAACACTGAAGCTTTCTTT

abundance: -
v_gene: TRBV7-3
d_gene: TRBD1
j_gene: TRBJ2-2
CDR3aa: CASSFGTGTTGELFF
CDR3nt: TGTGCCAGCAGCTTCGGGACAGGGACGACCGGGGAGCTGTTTTTT

abundance: -
v_gene: TRBV18
d_gene: TRBD1
j_gene: TRBJ2-7
CDR3aa: CASSPEIGTGTYEQYF
CDR3nt: TGTGCCAGCTCACCCGAGATCGGGACAGGGACCTACGAGCAGTACTTC

abundance: -
v_gene: TRBV30
d_gene: -
j_gene: TRBJ1-1
CDR3aa: CAWSVQMNTEAFF
CDR3nt: TGTGCCTGGAGTGTACAGATGAACACTGAAGCTTTCTTT

abundance: -
v_gene: TRBV4-3
d_gene: TRBD1
j_gene: TRBJ2-4
CDR3aa: CASSQTDREVYKNIQYF
CDR3nt: TGCGCCAGCAGCCAGACGGACAGGGAAGTTTACAAAAACATTCAGTACTTC

abundance: -
v_gene: TRBV6-1
d_gene: -
j_gene: TRBJ1-2
CDR3aa: CASSEASVAYYGYTF
CDR3nt: TGTGCCAGCAGTGAAGCCTCAGTGGCCTACTATGGCTACACCTTC

abundance: -
v_gene: TRBV5-4
d_gene: TRBD1
j_gene: TRBJ2-3
CDR3aa: CASSFPGQVILVDTQYF
CDR3nt: TGTGCCAGCAGCTTCCCGGGACAGGTGATTTTGGTAGATACGCAGTATTTT